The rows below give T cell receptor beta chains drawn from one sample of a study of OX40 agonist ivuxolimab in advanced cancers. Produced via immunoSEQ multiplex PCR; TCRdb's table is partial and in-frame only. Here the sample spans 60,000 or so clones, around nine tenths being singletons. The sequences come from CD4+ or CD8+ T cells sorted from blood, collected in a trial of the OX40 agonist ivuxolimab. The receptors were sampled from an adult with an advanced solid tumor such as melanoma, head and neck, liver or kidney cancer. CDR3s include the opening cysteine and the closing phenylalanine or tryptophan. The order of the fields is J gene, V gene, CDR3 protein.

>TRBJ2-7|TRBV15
CATSRPDGRRAYEQYF
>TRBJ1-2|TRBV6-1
CASRRGGDYSGGYTF
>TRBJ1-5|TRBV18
CATRGNSNQPQHF
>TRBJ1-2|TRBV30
CAWSGIGQNYGYTF
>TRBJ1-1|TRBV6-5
CASSYRGTVTEAFF
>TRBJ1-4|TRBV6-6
CASDPGKTNEKLFF
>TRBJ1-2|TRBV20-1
CSARRQHGYTF
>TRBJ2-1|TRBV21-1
CASRRERGSARGFLVEQFF
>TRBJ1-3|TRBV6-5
CASRDSGNTIYF
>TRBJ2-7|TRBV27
CASRKPGAGGGRYEQYF
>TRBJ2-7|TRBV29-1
CSVEAGRGAYEQYF
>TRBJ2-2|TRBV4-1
CASSQVRGQAANTGELFF
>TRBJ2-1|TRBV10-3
CAISEGGGELNEQFF
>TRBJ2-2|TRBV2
CASRLSSTGGLFF
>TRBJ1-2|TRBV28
CASRQTWDGYTF
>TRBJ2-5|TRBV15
CATSNRIQETQYF
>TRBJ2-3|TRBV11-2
CASSLVASGNTDTQYF
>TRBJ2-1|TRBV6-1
CATAQTPNEQFF
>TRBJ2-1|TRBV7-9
CASSLASPRSSDEQFF
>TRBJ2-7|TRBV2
CASRYSYEQYF
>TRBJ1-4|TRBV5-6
CASSPTGATNEKLFF
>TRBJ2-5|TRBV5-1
CASSELGAGKETQYF
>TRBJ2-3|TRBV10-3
CAISGSDLSTDTQYF
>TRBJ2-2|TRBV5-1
CASSSGTNQNTGELFF
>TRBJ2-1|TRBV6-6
CANSFPEQFF
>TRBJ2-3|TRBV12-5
CASGLGLAGGDTQYF
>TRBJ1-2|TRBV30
CAWSVGGLAGGYTF
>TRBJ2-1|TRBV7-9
CASSSSPQVAYNEQFF
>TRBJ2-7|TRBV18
CASSPPVAGGAGEQYF
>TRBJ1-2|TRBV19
CASSIGHSANYGYTF
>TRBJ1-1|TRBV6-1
CASSGPGGRTEAFF
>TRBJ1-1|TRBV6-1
CASSEVRGARNTEAFF
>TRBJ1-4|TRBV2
CASSMTPGNEKLFF
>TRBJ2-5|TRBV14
CASSLLQRQQETQYF
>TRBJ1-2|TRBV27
CASSSASGTNTF
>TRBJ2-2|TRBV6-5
CASSWTPGSTGELFF
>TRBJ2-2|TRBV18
CASSPLPRGSGELFF
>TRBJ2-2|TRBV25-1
CASRGANTGELFF
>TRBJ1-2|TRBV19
CASSTTGDYGYTF
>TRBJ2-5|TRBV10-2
CASRAGPMTRETQYF
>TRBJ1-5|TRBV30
CAWSPTDRGANQPQHF
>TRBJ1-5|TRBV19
CASNRDSSNQPQHF
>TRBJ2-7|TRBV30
CAWSPKQGNSYEQYF
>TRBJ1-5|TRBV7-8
CASSLGQGLNQPQHF
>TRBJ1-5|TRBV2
CASSLEGGDQPQHF
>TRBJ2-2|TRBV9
CASSASSGTGELFF
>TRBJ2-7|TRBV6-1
CASSEALAGVEQYF
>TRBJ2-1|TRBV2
CASSEAGLAGGLEQFF
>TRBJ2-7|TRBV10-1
CASSLLASGREQYF
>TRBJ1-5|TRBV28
CASSILQGNSNQPQHF
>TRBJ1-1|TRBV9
CASSVDPRGGTEAFF